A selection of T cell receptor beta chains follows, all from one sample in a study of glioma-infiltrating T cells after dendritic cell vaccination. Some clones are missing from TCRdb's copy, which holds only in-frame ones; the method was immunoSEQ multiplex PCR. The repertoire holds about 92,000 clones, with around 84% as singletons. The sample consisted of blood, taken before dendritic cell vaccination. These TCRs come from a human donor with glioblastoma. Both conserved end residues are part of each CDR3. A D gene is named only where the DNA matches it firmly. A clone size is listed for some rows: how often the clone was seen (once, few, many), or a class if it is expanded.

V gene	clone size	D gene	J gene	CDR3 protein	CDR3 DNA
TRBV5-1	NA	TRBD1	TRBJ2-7	CASNAGTDLSYEQYF	TGCGCCAGCAACGCAGGGACAGATTTGTCCTACGAGCAGTACTTC
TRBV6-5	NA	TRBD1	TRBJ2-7	CASSPRDRSYEQYF	TGTGCCAGCAGCCCCCGGGACAGGTCCTACGAGCAGTACTTC
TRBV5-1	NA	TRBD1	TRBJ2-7	CASSFSQGAGEQYF	TGCGCCAGCAGCTTCTCTCAGGGGGCTGGCGAGCAGTACTTC
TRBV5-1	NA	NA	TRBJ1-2	CASSPRSGSNYGYTF	TGCGCCAGCAGCCCCCGTTCGGGGTCTAACTATGGCTACACCTTC
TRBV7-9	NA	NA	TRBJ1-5	CASSLFPGERSNQPQHF	TGTGCCAGCAGCTTATTTCCCGGGGAACGCAGCAATCAGCCCCAGCATTTT
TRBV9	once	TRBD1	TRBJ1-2	CASSAGTGVNYGYTF	TGTGCCAGCAGCGCGGGAACAGGGGTCAACTATGGCTACACCTTC
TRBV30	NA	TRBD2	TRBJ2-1	CAWSLGLAGGYNEQFF	TGTGCCTGGAGTTTGGGACTAGCGGGAGGATACAATGAGCAGTTCTTC
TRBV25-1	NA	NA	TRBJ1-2	CASSEASGAANYGYTF	TGTGCCAGCAGTGAAGCCTCAGGGGCAGCTAACTATGGCTACACCTTC
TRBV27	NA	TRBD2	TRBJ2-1	CASSLAGGPYNEQFF	TGTGCCAGCAGTTTGGCGGGAGGGCCCTACAATGAGCAGTTCTTC
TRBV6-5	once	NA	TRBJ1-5	CASSYGDSNQPQHF	TGTGCCAGCAGTTACGGGGACTCCAATCAGCCCCAGCATTTT
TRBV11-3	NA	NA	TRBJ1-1	CASSFRAGSEAFF	TGTGCCAGCAGCTTCAGGGCCGGTTCTGAAGCTTTCTTT
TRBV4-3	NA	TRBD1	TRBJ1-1	CASSLTTGGTEAFF	TGCGCCAGCAGCCTAACGACAGGGGGAACTGAAGCTTTCTTT
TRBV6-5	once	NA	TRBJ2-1	CASSWLGGSEQFF	TGTGCCAGCAGTTGGTTAGGGGGATCTGAGCAGTTCTTC
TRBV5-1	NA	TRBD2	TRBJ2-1	CASRIGLAGAPRSYNEQFF	TGCGCCAGCAGGATAGGACTAGCGGGAGCTCCCCGCTCCTACAATGAGCAGTTCTTC
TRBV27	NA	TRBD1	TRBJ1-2	CASSSGGYRGQGGYTF	TGTGCCAGCAGCTCCGGGGGGTACAGGGGGCAGGGAGGCTACACCTTC
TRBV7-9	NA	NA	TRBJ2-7	CASTLAESYEQYF	TGTGCCAGCACCTTAGCGGAGTCCTACGAGCAGTACTTC
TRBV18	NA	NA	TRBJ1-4	CASSPPGQHNEKLFF	TGTGCCAGCTCACCACCGGGACAACACAATGAAAAACTGTTTTTT
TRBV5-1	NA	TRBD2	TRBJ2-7	CASSSGLAPSYEQYF	TGCGCCAGCAGCTCGGGACTAGCACCTTCCTACGAGCAGTACTTC
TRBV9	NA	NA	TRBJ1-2	CASSVVAGWGYTF	TGTGCCAGCAGCGTAGTGGCAGGGTGGGGCTACACCTTC
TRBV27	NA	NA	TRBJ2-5	CASSLFSGEETQYF	TGTGCCAGCAGTTTATTTTCGGGAGAGGAGACCCAGTACTTC
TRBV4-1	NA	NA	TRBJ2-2	CASSQVSPGTGELFF	TGCGCCAGCAGCCAAGTCAGCCCGGGCACCGGGGAGCTGTTTTTT
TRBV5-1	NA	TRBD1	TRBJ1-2	CASSLEQGKNGYTF	TGCGCCAGCAGCTTGGAACAGGGGAAAAATGGCTACACCTTC
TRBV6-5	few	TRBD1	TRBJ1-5	CATRTGNQPQHF	TGTGCCACCAGGACAGGGAATCAGCCCCAGCATTTT
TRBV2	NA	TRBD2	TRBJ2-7	CASSEGLADYYEQYF	TGTGCCAGCAGTGAAGGACTAGCGGATTACTACGAGCAGTACTTC
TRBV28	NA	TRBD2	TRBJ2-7	CASSDQGLVFSYEQYF	TGTGCCAGCAGTGACCAGGGACTAGTGTTCTCCTACGAGCAGTACTTC
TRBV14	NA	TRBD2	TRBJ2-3	CASSHRTSGGRLADTQYF	TGTGCCAGCAGCCACCGGACTAGCGGGGGGCGCCTCGCAGATACGCAGTATTTT
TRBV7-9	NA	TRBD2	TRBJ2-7	CASDRGGYSYAF	TGTGCCAGCGATCGGGGGGGTTATTCCTACGCCTTC
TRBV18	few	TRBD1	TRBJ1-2	CASSLRQGANNYGYTF	TGTGCCAGCTCACTCCGACAGGGGGCCAATAACTATGGCTACACCTTC
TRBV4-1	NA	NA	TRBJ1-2	CASSQDEAAYYGYTF	TGCGCCAGCAGCCAAGATGAGGCAGCTTACTATGGCTACACCTTC
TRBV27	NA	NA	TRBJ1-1	CASSFRETQEAFF	TGTGCCAGCAGTTTCCGAGAGACTCAGGAAGCTTTCTTT
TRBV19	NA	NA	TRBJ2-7	CASSIMGTSYEQYF	TGTGCCAGTAGTATTATGGGGACATCCTACGAGCAGTACTTC
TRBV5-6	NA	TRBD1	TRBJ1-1	CASSLVTGGTNTEAFF	TGTGCCAGCAGCTTGGTTACAGGGGGTACGAACACTGAAGCTTTCTTT
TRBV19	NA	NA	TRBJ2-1	CASSIEGGSSYNEQFF	TGTGCCAGTAGTATAGAGGGAGGAAGCTCCTACAATGAGCAGTTCTTC
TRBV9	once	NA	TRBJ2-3	CASSSMEVGGSDTQYF	TGTGCCAGCAGCTCGATGGAGGTTGGGGGGTCAGATACGCAGTATTTT
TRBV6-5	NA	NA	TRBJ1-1	CASSQGAEAFF	TGTGCCAGCAGCCAAGGGGCTGAAGCTTTCTTT
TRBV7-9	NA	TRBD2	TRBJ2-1	CASSLGLAGVGEQFF	TGTGCCAGCAGCTTAGGGCTAGCGGGAGTTGGGGAGCAGTTCTTC
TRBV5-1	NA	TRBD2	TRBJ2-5	CASSQASGSRAETQYF	TGCGCCAGCAGCCAAGCCAGCGGGAGTCGGGCGGAGACCCAGTACTTC
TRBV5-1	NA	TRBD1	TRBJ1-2	CASSLGQGGTNYGYTF	TGCGCCAGCAGCTTGGGACAGGGAGGAACTAACTATGGCTACACCTTC
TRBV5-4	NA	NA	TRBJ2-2	CASSQGRGHTNTGELFF	TGTGCCAGCAGCCAGGGAAGGGGCCATACGAACACCGGGGAGCTGTTTTTT